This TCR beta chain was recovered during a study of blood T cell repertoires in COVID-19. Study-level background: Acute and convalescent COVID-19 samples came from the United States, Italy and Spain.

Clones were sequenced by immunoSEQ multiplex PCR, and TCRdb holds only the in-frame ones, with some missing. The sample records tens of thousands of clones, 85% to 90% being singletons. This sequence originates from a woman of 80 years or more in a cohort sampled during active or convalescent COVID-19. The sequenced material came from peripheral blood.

CDR3 nucleotides: TGTGCCAGCAGCCCCTACCCTAACTATGGCTACACCTTC. Translation: CASSPYPNYGYTF. The chain links TRBV3-1 (or the pseudogene TRBV3-2) to TRBJ1-2; no firm D call. V was trimmed by 4 bases and J by 0 bases, leaving 6 bases between them. CDR3 length: 13 amino acids. CDR1 is LGHDT, CDR2 YNNKEL, per germline (reference sequence).